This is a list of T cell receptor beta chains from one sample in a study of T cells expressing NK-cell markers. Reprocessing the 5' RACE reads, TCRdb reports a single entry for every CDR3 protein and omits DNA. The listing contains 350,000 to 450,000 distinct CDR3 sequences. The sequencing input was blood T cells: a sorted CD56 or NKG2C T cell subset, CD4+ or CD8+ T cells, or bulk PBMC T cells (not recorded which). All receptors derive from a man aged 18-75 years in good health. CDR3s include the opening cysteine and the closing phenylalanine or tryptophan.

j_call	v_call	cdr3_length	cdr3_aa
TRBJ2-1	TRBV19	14	CATPSRDRDNEQFF
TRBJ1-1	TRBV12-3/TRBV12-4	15	CASSFGGSQNTEAFF
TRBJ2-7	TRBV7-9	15	CASSSYRRGSYEQYF
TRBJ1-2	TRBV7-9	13	CASSQRRDYGYTF
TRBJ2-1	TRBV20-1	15	CSARDLGGGPNEQFF
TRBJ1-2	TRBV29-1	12	CSAKLGSSGYTF
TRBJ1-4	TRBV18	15	CASSQGVGTNEKLFF
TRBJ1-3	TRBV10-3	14	CAIMEPAGGNTIYF
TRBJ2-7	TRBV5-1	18	CASSLGGGLRSLSYEQYF
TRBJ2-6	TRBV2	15	CASSEAAAGANVLTF
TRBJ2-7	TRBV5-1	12	CASSSPGREQYF
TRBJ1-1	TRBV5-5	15	CASSFQVAGRPEAFF
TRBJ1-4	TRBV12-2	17	CASRLETQRATNEKLFF
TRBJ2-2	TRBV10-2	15	CASSPGQGGTGELFF
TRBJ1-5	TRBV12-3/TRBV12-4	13	CASRRTGGQPQHF
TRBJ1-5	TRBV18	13	CASSADMYQPQHF
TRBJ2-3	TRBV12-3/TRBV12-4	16	CASSPGSSGGATTQYF
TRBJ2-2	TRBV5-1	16	CASSYSGTGPTGELFF
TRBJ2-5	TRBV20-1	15	CSARDGFRGGETQYF
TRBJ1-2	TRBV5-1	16	CASSLDRGEGFYGYTF
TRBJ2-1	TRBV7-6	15	CASSPRGRGRHEQFF
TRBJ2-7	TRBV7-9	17	CASSLARGRVFSYEQYF
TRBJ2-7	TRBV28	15	CASSPAGGPRNEQYF
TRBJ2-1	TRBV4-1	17	CASSPRLAGGSYNEQFF
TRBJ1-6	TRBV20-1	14	CSASKGATNSPLHF
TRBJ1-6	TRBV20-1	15	CSARPVRSYNSPLHF
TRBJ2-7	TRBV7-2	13	CASSPVRGAPQYF
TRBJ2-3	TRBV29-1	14	CSGRDRASTDTQYF
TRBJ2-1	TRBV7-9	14	CASSERAGNNEQFF
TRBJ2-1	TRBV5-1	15	CASKGQLAGVNEQFF
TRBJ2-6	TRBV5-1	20	CASSPRTGATPLSGANVLTF
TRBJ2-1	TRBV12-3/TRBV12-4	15	CASSFAGGAWNEQFF
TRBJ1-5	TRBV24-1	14	CATSDLGDNQPQHF
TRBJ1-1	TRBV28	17	CASSFTAPRGRNTEAFF
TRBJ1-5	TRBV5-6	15	CASSMRANRGQPQHF
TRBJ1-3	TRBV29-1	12	CSGRDGGNTIYF
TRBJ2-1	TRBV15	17	CATQRGTSFLSYNEQFF
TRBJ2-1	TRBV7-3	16	CASSSIGQGVYNEQFF
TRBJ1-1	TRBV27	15	CASSSRGRRNTEAFF
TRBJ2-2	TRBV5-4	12	CASSLYAGELFF
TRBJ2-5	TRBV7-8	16	CASSLGPGQGLQTQYF
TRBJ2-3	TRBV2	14	CASNRLNTMDTQYF
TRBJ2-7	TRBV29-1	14	CSVETGQGGDEQYF
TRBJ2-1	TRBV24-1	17	CATSDLQGTGSLNEQFF
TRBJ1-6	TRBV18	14	CASSTTGGNSPLHF
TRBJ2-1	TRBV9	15	CASSFTGAIYNEQFF
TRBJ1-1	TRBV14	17	CASSRNDRRLTNTEAFF
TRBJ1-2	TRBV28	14	CASRSDRGNYGYTF
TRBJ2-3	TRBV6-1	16	CASTDGGRGSTDTQYF
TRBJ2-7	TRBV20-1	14	CSARPGLGAYEQYF
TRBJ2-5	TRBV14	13	CASSRQRQETQYF
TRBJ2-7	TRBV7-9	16	CASSFGEGRSSYEQYF
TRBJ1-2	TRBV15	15	CATSRDLGRSYGYTF
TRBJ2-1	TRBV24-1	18	CATSDRRTGSSSYNEQFF
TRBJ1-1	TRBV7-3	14	CASRTGTGVGEAFF
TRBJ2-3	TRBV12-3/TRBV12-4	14	CASSHSSTSDTQYF